The source of this TCR beta chain is a study of blood T cell repertoires in COVID-19 (dated by TCRdb to about 2020). General notes on the study: Samples from collaborators originated in the United States, Italy and Spain and spanned both the acute and convalescent phases of COVID-19. The prospective study material was composed of cDNA or gDNA derived from T cells, B-cell-depleted T cells, or PBMCs. Subjects who had been exposed to COVID-19, were actively infected with it, or had recovered from it provided the deeply sampled blood TCRbeta repertoires that made up the dataset. The repertoires were released in a freely available public database intended as a resource for research on the immune response to SARS-CoV-2. The samples were drawn from two sources: the first 160 participants of the ongoing ImmuneRACE study, and fewer than 1,500 subjects contributed by 6 global collaborators. The sample metadata nearly always contained a de-identified subject ID, COVID-19 status, age in years and sex. Where available, HLA class I and class II types were taken from metadata supplied by the sample provider and were not determined by assay-based typing.

The germline V end is reduced by 6 bases and the J end by 2 bases; junction bases left unmatched: 9. CDR1 and CDR2, looked up from the germline V gene, are SGHTA and FQGNSA. The CDR3, cysteine through phenylalanine, is 15 amino acids long. Just the 45-base CDR3 DNA is kept, in frame starting at base 1. Another Seattle source contributed samples from volunteer blood donors who had recovered from COVID-19. Collaborating institutions collected whole blood in K2EDTA tubes following their own protocols. For TCRbeta analysis, collaborator samples were shipped as frozen whole blood, as isolated PBMCs, or as DNA extracted from either sample type. The immunoSEQ Assay, a bias-controlled multiplex PCR, was used to amplify TCRbeta CDR3 regions from genomic DNA. In the original analysis: Within the assay, amplification of reference gene primers was used to estimate how many nucleated cells each sample contained. Sequence reads were collapsed and filtered to measure the absolute abundance of every unique TCRbeta CDR3 rearrangement. For each sample, productive Simpson clonality was calculated as the square root of Simpson's diversity index over productive rearrangements. Imported from immuneACCESS, the table was reduced by TCRdb to in-frame sequences with V and J called. These copies leave out some clones; in studies compared against another copy, an unresolved V gene accounts for under half, and the cause of the remainder is not known. V, J and clone size were drawn from that table, and D and trimming were deduced from the DNA. This sample gives around 280,000 clones in total; about nine tenths of them show up just once. The ten largest clonotypes hold 2% to 2.5% of the sample.

This clone was counted only a few times. Its recognized antigen is unknown. Base qualities were left out, and no much larger clone turns up one base away. Beyond this particular receptor, the publication reports: The amount of clinical and demographic metadata varied by source and participant and was provided uncurated.

The receptor's source is a woman aged 45-60 years who had recovered from COVID-19. Sequencing was performed on peripheral blood. The chain employs TRBV7-2 and TRBJ1-2, and 7 bases in between align with TRBD1. The CDR3 amino acid sequence is: CASSTGTAENYGYTF. The bases are TGTGCCAGCAGTACCGGGACAGCTGAGAACTATGGCTACACCTTC.